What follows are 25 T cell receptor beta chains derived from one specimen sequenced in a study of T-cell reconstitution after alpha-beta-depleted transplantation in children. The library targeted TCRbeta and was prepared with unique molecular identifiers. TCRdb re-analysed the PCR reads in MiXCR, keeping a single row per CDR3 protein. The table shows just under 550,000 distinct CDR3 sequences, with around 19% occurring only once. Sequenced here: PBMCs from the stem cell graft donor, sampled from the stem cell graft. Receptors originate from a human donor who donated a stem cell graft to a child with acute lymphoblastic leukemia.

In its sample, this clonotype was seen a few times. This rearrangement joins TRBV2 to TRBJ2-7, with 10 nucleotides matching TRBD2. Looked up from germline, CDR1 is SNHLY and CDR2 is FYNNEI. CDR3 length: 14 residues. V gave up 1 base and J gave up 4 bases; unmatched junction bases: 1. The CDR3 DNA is TGTGCCAGCAGTGAAGGAGCGGGAGGGTACGAGCAGTACTTC. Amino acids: CASSEGAGGYEQYF.

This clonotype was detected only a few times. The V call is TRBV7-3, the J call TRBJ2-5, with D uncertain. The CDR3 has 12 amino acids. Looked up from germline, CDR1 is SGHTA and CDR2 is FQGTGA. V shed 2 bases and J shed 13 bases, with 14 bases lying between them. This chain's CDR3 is CASSLVKGDLYF. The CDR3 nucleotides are TGTGCCAGCAGCTTAGTAAAGGGCGACCTGTACTTC. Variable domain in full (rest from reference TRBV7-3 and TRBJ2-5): GAGVSQTPSNKVTEKGKYVELRCDPISGHTALYWYRQSLGQGPEFLIYFQGTGAADDSGLPNDRFFAVRPEGSVSTLKIQRTERGDSAVYLCASSLVKGDLYFGPGTRLLVL.

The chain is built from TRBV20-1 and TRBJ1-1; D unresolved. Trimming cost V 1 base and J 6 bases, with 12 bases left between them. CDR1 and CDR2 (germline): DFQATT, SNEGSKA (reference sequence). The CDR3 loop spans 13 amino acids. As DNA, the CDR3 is TGCAGTGCTAGAGCTGGGATAAGCCCTGAAGCTTTCTTT. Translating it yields CSARAGISPEAFF.

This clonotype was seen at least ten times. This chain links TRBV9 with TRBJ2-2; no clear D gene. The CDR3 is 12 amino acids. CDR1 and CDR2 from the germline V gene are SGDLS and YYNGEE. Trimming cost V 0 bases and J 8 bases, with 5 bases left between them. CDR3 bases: TGTGCCAGCAGCGTAGCTGGGGGGGAGCTGTTTTTT. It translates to CASSVAGGELFF.

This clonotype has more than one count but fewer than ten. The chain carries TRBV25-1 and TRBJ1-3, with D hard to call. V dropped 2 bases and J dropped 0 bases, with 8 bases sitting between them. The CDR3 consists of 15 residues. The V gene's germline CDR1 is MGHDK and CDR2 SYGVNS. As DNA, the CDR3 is TGTGCCAGCAGTGAACCGAAAAGCTCTGGAAACACCATATATTTT. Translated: CASSEPKSSGNTIYF.

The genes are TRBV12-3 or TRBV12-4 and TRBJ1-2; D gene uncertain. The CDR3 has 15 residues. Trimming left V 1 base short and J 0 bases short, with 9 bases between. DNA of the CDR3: TGTGCCAGCAGTTTAGAAGGGTGGCCTAACTATGGCTACACCTTC. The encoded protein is CASSLEGWPNYGYTF.

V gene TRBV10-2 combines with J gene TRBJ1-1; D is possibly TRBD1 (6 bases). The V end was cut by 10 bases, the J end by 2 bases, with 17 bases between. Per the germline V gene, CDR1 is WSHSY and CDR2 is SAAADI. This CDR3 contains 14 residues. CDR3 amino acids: CAIQQGGANTEAFF. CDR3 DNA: TGCGCCATTCAACAAGGGGGTGCAAACACTGAAGCTTTCTTT.

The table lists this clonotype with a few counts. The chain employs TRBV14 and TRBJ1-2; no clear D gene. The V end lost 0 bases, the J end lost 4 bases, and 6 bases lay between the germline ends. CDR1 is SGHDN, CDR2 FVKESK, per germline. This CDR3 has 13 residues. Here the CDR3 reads CASSQDVVYGYTF. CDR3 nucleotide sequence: TGTGCCAGCAGCCAAGATGTCGTCTATGGCTACACCTTC.

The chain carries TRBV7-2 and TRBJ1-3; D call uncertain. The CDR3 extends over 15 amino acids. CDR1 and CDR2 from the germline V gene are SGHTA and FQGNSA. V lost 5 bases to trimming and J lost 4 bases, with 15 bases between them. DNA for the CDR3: TGTGCCAGCAGCCAACCTCGGGGTATCGGAAACACCATATATTTT. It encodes CASSQPRGIGNTIYF.

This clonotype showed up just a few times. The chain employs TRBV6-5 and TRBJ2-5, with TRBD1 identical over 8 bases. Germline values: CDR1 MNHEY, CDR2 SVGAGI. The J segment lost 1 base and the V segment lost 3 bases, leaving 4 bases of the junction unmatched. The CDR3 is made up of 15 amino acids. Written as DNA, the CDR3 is TGTGCCAGCAGTTATGACAGGGGATTCCAAGAGACCCAGTACTTC. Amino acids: CASSYDRGFQETQYF.

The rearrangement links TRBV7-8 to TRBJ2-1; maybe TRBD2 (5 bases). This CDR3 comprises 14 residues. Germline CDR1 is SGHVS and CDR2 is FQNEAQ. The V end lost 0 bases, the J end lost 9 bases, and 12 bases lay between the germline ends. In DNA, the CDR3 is TGTGCCAGCAGCTTAGCGCTTTCGGGAACTGAGCAGTTCTTC. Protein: CASSLALSGTEQFF.

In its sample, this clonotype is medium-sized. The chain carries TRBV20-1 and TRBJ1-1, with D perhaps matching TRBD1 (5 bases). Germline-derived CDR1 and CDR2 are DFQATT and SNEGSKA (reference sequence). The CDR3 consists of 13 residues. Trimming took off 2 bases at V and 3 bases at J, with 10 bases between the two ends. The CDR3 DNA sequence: TGCAGTGCTAGACATCTAGGGGACACTGAAGCTTTCTTT. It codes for CSARHLGDTEAFF.

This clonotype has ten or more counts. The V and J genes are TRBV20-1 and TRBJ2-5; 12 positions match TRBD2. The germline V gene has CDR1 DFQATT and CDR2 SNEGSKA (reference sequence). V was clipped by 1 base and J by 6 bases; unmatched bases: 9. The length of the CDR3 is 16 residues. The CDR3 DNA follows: TGCAGTGCTAGAGTCCTGACTAGCGGGAGTATGAAGACCCAGTACTTC. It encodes CSARVLTSGSMKTQYF.

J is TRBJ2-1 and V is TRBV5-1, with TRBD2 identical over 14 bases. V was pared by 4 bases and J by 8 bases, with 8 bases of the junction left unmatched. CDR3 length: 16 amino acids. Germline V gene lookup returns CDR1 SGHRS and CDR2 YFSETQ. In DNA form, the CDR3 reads TGCGCCAGCAGCAAGGGACTAGCGGGAGCGTGGGATGAGCAGTTCTTC. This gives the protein CASSKGLAGAWDEQFF.

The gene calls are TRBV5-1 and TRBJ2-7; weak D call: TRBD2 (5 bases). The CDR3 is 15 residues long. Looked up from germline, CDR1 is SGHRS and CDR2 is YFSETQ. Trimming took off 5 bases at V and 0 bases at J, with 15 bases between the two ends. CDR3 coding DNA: TGCGCCAGCAGACTGGGAGATCTGACCTCCTACGAGCAGTACTTC. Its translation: CASRLGDLTSYEQYF.

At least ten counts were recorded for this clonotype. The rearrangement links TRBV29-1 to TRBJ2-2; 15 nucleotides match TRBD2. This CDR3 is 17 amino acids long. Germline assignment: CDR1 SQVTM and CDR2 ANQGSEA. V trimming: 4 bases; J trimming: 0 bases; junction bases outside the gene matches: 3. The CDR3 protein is CSVGGTSGRPNTGELFF. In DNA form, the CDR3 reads TGCAGCGTTGGGGGGACTAGCGGGAGGCCGAACACCGGGGAGCTGTTTTTT.

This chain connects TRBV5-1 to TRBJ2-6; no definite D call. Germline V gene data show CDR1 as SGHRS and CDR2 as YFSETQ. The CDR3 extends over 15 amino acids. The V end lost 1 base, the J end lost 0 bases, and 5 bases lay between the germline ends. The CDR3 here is CASSLPVSGANVLTF. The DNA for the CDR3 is TGCGCCAGCAGCTTGCCGGTCTCTGGGGCCAACGTCCTGACTTTC.

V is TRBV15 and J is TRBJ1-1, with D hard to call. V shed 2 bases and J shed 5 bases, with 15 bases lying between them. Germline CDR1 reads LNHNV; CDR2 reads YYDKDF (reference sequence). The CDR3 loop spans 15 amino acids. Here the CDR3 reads CATSRYFPMATEAFF. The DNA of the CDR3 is TGTGCCACCAGCAGATACTTCCCGATGGCGACTGAAGCTTTCTTT.

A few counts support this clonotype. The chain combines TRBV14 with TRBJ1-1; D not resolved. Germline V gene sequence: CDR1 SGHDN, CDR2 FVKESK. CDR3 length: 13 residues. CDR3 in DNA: TGTGCTAGTTCTTTCCGGAGGTGGACTGAAGCTTTCTTT. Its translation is CASSFRRWTEAFF.

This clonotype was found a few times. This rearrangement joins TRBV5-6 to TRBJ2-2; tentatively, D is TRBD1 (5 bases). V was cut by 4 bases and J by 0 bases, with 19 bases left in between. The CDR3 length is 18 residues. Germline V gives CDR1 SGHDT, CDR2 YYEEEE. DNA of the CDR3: TGTGCCAGCAGCATAGACAGACGGACAAACGCGAACACCGGGGAGCTGTTTTTT. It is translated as CASSIDRRTNANTGELFF.

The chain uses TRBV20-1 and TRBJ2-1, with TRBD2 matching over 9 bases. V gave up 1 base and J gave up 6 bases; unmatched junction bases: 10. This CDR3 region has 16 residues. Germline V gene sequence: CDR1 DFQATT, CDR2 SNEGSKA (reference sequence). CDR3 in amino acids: CSARVPSGRRINEQFF. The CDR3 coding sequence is TGCAGTGCTAGAGTACCCAGCGGGAGGAGAATCAATGAGCAGTTCTTC.

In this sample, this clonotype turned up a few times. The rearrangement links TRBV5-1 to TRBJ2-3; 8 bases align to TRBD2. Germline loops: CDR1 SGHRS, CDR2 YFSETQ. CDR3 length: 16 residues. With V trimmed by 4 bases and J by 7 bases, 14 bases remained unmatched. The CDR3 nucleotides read TGCGCCAGCAGCCCAGGGCCAGCGGGGGAGTTTCATACGCAGTATTTT. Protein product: CASSPGPAGEFHTQYF.

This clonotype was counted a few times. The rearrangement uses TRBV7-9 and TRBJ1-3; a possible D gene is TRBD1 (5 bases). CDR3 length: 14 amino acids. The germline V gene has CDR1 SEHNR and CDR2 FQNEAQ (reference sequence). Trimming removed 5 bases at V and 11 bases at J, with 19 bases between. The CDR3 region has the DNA TGTGCCAGCAGCGAAGGGAGTGGACATGCCCCCATATATTTT. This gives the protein CASSEGSGHAPIYF.

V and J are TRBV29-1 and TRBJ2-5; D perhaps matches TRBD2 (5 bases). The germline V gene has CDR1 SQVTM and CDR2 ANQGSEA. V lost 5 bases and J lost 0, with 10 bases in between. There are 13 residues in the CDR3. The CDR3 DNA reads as TGCAGCGTTTACCTAGCAGACCAAGAGACCCAGTACTTC. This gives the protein CSVYLADQETQYF.

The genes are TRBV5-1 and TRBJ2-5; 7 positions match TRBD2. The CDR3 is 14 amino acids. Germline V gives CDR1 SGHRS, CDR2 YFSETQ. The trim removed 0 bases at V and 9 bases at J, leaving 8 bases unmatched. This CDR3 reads CASSLVAGDGAQYF. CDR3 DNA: TGCGCCAGCAGCTTGGTGGCGGGAGATGGGGCCCAGTACTTC.